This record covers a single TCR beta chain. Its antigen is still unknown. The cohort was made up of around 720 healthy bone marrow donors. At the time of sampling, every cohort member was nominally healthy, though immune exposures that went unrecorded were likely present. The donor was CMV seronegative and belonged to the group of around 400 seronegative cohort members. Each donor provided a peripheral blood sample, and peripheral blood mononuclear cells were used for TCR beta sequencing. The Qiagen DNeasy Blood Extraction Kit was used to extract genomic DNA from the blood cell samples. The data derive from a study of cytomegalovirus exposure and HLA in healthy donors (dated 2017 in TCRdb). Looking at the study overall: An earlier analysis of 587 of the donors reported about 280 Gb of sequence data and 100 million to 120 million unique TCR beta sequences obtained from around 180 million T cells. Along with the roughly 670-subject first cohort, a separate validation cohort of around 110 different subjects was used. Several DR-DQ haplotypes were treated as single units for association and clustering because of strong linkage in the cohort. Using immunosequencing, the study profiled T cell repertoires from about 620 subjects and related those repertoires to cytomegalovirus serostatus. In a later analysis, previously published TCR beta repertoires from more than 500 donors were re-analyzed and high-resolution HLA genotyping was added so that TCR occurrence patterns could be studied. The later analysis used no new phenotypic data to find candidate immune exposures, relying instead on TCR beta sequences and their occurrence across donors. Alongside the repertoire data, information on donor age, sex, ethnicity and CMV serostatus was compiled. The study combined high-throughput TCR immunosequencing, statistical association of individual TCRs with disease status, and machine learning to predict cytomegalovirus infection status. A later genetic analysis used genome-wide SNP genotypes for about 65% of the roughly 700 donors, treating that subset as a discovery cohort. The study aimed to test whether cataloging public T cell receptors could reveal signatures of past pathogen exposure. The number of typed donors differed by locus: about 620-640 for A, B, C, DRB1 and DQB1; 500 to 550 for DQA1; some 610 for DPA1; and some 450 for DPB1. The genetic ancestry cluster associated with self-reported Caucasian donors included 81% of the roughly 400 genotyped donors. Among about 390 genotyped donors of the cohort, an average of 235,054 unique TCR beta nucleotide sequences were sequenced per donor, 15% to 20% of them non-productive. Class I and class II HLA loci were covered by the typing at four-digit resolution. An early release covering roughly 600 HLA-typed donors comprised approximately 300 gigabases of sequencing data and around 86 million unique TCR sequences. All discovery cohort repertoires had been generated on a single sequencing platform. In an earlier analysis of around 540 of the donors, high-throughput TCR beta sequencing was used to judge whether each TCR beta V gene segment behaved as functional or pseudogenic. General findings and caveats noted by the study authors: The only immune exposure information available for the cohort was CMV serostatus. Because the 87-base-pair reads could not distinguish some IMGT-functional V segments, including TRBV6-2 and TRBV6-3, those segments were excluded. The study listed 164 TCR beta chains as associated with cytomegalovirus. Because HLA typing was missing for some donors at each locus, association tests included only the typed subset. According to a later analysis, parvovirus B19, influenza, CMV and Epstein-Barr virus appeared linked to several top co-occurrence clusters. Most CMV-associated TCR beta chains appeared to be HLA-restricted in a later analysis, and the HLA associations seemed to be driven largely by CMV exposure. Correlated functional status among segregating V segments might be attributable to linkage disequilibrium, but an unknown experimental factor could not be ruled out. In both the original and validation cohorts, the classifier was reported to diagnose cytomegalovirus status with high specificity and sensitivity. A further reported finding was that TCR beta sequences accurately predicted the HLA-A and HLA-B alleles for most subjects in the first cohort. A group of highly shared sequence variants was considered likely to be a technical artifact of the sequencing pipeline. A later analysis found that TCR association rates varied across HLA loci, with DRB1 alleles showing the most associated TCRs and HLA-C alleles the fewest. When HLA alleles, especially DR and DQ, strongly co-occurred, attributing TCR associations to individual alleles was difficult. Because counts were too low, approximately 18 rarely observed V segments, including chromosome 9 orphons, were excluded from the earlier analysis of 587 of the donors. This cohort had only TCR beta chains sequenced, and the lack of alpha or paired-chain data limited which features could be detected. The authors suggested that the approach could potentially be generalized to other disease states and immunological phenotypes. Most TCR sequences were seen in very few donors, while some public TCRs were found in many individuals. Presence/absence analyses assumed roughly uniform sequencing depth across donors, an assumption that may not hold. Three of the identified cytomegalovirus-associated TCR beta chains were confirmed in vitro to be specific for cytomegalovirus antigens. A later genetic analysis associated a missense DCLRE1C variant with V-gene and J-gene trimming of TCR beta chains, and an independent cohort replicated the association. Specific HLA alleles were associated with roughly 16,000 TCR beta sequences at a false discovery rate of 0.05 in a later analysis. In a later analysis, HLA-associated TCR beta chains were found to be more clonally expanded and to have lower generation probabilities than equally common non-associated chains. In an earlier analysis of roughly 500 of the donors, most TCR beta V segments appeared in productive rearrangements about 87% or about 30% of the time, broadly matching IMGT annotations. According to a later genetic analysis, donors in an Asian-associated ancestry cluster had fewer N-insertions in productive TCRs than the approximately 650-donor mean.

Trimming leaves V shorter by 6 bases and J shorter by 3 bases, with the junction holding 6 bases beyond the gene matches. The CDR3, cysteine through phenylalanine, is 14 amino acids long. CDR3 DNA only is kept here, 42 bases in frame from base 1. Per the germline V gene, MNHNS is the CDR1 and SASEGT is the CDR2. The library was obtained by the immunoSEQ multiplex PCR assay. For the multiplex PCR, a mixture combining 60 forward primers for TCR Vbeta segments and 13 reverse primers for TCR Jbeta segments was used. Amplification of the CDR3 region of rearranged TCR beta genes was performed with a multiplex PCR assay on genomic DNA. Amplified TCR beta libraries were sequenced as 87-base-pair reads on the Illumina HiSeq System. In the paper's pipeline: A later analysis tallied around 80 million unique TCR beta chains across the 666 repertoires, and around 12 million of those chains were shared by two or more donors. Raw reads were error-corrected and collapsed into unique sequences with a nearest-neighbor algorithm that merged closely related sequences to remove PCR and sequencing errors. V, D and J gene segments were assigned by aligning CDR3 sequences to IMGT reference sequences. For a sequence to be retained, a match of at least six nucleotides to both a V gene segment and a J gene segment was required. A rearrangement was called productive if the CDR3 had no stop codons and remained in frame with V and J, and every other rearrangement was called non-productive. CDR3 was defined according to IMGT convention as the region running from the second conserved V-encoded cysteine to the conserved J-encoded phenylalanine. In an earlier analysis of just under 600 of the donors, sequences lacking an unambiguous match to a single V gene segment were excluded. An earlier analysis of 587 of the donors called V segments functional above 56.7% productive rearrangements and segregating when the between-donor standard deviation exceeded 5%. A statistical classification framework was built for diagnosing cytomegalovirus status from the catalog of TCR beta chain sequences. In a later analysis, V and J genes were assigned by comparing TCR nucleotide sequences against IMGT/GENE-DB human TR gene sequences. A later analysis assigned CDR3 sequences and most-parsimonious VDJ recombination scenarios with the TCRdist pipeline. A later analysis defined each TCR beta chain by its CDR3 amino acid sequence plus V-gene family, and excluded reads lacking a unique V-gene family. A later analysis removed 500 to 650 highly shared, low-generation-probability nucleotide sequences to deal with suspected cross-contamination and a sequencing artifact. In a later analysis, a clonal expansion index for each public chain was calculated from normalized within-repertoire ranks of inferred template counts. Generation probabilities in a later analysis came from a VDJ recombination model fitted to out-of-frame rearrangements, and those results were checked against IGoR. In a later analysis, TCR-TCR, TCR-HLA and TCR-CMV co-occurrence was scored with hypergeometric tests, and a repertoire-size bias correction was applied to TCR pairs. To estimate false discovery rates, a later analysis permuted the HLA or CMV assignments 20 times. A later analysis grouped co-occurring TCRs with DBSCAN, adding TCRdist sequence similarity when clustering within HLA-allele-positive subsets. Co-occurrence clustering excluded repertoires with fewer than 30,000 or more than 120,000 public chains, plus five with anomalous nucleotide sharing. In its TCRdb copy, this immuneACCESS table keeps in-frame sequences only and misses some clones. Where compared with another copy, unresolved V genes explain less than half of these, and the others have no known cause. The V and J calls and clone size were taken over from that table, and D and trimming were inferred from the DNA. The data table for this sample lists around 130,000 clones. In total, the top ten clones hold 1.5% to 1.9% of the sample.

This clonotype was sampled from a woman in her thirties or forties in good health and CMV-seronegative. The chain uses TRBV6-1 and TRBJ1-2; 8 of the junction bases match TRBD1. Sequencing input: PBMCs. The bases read TGTGCCAGCAGCCGACAGGGGCTTGACTATGGCTACACCTTC. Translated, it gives CASSRQGLDYGYTF.